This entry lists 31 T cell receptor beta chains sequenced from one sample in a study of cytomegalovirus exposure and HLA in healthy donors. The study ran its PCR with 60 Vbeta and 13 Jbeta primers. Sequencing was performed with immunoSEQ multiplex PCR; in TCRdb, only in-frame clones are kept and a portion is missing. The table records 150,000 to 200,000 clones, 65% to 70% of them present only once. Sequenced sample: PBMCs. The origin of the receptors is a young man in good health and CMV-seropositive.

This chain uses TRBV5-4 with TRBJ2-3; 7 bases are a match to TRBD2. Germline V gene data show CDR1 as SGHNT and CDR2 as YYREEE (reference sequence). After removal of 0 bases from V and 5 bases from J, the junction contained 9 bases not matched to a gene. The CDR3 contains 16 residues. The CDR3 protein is CASSLAFSGGRDTQYF. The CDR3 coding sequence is TGTGCCAGCAGCTTGGCATTTTCGGGAGGAAGAGATACGCAGTATTTT. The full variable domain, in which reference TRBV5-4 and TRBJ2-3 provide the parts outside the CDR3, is ETGVTQSPTHLIKTRGQQVTLRCSSQSGHNTVSWYQQALGQGPQFIFQYYREEENGRGNFPPRFSGLQFPNYSSELNVNALELDDSALYLCASSLAFSGGRDTQYFGPGTRLTVL.

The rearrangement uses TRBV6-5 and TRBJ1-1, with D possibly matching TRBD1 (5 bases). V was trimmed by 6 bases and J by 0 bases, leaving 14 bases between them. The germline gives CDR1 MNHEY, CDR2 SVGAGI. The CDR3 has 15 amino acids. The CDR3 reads CASSHSTAMNTEAFF. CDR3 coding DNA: TGTGCCAGCAGCCATTCGACAGCGATGAACACTGAAGCTTTCTTT.

The CDR3 here is CASSQGPSGETQYF. The CDR3 nucleotides are TGCGCCAGCAGCCAAGGTCCTAGCGGAGAGACCCAGTACTTC. The chain links TRBV4-1 to TRBJ2-5, with 7 bases that match TRBD2. Germline CDR1 reads MGHRA; CDR2 reads YSYEKL. There are 14 residues in the CDR3. Germline trimming cut 1 base from V and 4 bases from J; bases unmatched to any gene: 3.

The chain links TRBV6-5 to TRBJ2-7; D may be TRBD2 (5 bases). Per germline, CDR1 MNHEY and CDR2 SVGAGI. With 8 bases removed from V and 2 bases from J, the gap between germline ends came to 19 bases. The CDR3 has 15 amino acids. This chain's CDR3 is CASRSGGPPPYEQYF. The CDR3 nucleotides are TGTGCCAGCCGCAGCGGAGGTCCGCCCCCCTACGAGCAGTACTTC.

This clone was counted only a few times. CDR3 in DNA: TGTGCCAGCAGCCCGACAGGGAGGATGAACACTGAAGCTTTCTTT. The encoded protein is CASSPTGRMNTEAFF. This sequence joins TRBV5-6 and TRBJ1-1, with 7 bases matching TRBD1. The CDR3 is 15 amino acids. Germline loops: CDR1 SGHDT, CDR2 YYEEEE. V lost 4 bases to trimming and J lost 0 bases; unmatched junction nucleotides: 6.

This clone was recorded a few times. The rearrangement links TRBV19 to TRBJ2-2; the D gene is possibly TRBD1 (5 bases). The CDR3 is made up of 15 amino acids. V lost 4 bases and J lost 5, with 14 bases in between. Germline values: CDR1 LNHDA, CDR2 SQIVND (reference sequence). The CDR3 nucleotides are TGTGCCAGTAGTAATCAGGGTTCGTTAACCGGGGAGCTGTTTTTT. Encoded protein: CASSNQGSLTGELFF.

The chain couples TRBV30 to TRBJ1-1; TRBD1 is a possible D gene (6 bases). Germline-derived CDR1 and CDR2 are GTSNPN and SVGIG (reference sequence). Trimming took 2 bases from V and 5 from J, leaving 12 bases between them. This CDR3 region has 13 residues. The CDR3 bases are TGTGCCTGGAGTACACAGGGTGGTACTGAAGCTTTCTTT. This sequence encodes CAWSTQGGTEAFF.

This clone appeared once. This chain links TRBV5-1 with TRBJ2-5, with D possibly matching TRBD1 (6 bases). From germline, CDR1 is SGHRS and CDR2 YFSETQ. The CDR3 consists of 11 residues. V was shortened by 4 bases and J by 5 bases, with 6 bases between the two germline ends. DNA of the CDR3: TGCGCCAGCAGCACAGGGGAGACCCAGTACTTC. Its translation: CASSTGETQYF.

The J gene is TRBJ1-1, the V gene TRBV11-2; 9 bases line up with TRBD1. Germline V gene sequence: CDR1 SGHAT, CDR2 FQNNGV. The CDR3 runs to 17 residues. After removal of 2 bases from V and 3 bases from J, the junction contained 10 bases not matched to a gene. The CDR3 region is CASSLPTGGARDTEAFF. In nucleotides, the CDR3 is TGTGCCAGCAGCTTACCTACAGGGGGCGCGAGGGACACTGAAGCTTTCTTT.

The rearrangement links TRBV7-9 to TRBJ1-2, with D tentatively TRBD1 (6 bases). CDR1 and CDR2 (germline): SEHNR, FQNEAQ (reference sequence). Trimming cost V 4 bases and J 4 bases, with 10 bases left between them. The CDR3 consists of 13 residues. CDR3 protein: CASSSQGTYGYTF. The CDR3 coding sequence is TGTGCCAGCAGCTCCCAGGGGACCTATGGCTACACCTTC.

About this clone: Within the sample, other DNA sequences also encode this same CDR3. CDR3 coding DNA: TGTGCCAGCAGTGGACAGTCCTACAATGAGCAGTTCTTC. Translation gives CASSGQSYNEQFF. The chain employs TRBV25-1 and TRBJ2-1, with D perhaps matching TRBD1 (5 bases). V gave up 4 bases and J gave up 1 base, with 5 bases separating them. The length of the CDR3 is 13 residues. Germline loops: CDR1 MGHDK, CDR2 SYGVNS.

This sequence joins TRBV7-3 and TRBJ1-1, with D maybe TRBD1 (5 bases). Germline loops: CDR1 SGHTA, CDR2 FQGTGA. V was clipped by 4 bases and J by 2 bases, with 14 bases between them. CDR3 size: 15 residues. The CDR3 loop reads CASSSYGGKNTEAFF. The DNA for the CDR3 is TGTGCCAGCAGCTCATACGGGGGAAAAAACACTGAAGCTTTCTTT.

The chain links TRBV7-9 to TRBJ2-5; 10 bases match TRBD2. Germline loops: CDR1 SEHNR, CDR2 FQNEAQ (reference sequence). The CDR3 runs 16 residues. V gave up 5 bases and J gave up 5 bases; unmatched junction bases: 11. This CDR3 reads CASSPVLAGVGETQYF. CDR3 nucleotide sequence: TGTGCCAGCAGCCCCGTCCTAGCGGGAGTAGGTGAGACCCAGTACTTC.

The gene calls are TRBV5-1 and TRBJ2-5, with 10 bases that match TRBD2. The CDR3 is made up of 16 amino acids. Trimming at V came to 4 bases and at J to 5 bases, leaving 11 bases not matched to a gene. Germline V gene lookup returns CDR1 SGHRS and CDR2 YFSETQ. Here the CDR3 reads CASSTASGSFHETQYF. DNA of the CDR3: TGCGCCAGCAGCACTGCTAGCGGGAGTTTCCATGAGACCCAGTACTTC.

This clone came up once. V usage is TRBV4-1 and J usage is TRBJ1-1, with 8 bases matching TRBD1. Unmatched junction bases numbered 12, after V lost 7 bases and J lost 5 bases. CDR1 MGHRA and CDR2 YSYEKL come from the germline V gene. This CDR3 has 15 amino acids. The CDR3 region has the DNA TGCGCCAGCACCCCCAGGTCAGGGGGCGCGACTGAAGCTTTCTTT. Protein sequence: CASTPRSGGATEAFF.

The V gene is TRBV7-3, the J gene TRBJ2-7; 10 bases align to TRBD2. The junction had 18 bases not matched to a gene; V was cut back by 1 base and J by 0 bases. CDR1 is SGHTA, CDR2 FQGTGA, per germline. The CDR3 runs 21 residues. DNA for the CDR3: TGTGCCAGCAGCTTAAACCCTCCTCTAGCGGGAGAGCGAATGAGCTCCTACGAGCAGTACTTC. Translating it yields CASSLNPPLAGERMSSYEQYF.

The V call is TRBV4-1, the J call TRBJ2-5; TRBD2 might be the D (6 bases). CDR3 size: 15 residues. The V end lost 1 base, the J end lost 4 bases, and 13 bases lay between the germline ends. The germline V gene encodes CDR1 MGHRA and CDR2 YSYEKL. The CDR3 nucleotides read TGCGCCAGCAGCCAAGCCGAAGGAGGGCGAGAGACCCAGTACTTC. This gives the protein CASSQAEGGRETQYF.

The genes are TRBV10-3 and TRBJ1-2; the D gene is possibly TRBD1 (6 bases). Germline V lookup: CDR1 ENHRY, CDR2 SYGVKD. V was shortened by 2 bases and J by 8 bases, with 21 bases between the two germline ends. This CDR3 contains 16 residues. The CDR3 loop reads CAISEPDRISLRGYTF. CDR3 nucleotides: TGTGCCATCAGTGAGCCCGACAGGATAAGTCTTAGGGGCTACACCTTC.

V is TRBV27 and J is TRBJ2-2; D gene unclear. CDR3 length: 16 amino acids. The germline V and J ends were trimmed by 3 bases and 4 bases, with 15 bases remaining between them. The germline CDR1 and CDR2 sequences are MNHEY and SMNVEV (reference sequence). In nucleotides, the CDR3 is TGTGCCAGCAGTTTCCTTACCGCCCCGAGCACCGGGGAGCTGTTTTTT. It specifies CASSFLTAPSTGELFF.

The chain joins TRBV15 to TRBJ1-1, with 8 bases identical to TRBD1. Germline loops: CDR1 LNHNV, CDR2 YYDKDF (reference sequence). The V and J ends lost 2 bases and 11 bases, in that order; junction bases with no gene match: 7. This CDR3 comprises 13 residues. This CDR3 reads CATSRPDRVAAFF. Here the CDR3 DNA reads TGTGCCACCAGCAGACCGGACAGGGTAGCGGCTTTCTTT.

The CDR3 spells CASSIVRVGTGELFF. CDR3 DNA: TGTGCCAGTAGTATAGTCAGGGTGGGCACCGGGGAGCTGTTTTTT. The chain carries TRBV19 and TRBJ2-2; D might be TRBD1 (5 bases). V was pared by 1 base and J by 4 bases, with 10 bases between. The V gene's germline CDR1 is LNHDA and CDR2 SQIVND (reference sequence). This CDR3 is built from 15 residues.

The CDR3 reads CASSATMGGAPARNNEQFF. The CDR3 nucleotides are TGTGCCAGCAGCGCAACCATGGGGGGGGCGCCGGCAAGAAACAATGAGCAGTTCTTC. The rearrangement joins TRBV28 to TRBJ2-1; possibly TRBD2 for D (7 bases). Trimming shortened V by 6 bases and J by 5 bases, and 29 bases separated the two germline ends. The CDR3 extends over 19 amino acids. CDR1 and CDR2 (germline): MDHEN, SYDVKM.

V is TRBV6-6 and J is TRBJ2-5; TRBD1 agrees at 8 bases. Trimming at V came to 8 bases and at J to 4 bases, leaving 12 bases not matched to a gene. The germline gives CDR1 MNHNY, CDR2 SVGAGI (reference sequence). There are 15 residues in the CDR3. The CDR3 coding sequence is TGTGCCAGCGCGCGGGACAGGCCTTGGGGAGAGACCCAGTACTTC. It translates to CASARDRPWGETQYF.

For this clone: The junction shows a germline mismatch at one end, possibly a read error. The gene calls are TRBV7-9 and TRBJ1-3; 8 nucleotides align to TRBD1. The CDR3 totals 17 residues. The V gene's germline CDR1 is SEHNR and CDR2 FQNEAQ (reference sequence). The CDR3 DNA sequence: TGTTCCAGCAGCCAATCAGGGGGCGTAAGCTCTGGAAACACCATATATTTT. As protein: CSSSQSGGVSSGNTIYF.

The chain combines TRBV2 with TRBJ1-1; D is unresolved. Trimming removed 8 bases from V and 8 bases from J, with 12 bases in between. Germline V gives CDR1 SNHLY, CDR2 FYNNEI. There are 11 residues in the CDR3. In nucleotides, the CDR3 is TGTGCCAGCGTAATAAGCCTAGAAGCTTTCTTT. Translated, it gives CASVISLEAFF.

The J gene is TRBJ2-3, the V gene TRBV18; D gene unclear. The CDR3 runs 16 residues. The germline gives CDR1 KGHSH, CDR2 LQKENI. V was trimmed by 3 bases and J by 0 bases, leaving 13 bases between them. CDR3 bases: TGTGCCAGCTCACCGAATGAGAAACCTAGCACAGATACGCAGTATTTT. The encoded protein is CASSPNEKPSTDTQYF.

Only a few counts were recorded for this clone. The CDR3 coding sequence is TGTGCCAGCAGCTTAATCTCAGGCAATGAGCAGTTCTTC. Translated: CASSLISGNEQFF. The J gene is TRBJ2-1, the V gene TRBV5-6; no firm D call. Trimming took off 2 bases at V and 6 bases at J, with 9 bases between the two ends. The CDR3 is made up of 13 amino acids. Germline CDR1 and CDR2: SGHDT and YYEEEE.

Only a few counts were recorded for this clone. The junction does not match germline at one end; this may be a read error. The CDR3 reads CSSSFAGVSSGNTIYF. CDR3 DNA sequence: TGTTCCAGCAGCTTCGCCGGGGTTAGCTCTGGAAACACCATATATTTT. This chain joins TRBV7-9 and TRBJ1-3; D unresolved. The CDR3 loop spans 16 amino acids. Looked up from germline, CDR1 is SEHNR and CDR2 is FQNEAQ (reference sequence).

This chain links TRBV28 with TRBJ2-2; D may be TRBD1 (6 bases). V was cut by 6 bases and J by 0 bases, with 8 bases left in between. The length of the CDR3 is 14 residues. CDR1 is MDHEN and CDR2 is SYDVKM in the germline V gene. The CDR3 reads CASRGTTNTGELFF. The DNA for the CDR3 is TGTGCCAGCAGGGGGACAACGAACACCGGGGAGCTGTTTTTT.

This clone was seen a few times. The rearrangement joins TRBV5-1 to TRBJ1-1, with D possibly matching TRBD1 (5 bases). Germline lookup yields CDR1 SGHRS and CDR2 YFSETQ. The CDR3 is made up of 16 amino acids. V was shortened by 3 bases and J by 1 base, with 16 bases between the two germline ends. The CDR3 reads CASSWSEGPTNTEAFF. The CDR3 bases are TGCGCCAGCAGCTGGTCGGAGGGGCCAACGAACACTGAAGCTTTCTTT.

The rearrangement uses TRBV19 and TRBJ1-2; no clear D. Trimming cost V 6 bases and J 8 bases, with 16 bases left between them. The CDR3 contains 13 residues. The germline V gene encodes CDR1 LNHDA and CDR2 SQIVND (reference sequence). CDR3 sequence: CASSLGGSRGYTF. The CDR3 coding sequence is TGTGCCAGTAGCCTCGGAGGTTCGCGGGGCTACACCTTC.